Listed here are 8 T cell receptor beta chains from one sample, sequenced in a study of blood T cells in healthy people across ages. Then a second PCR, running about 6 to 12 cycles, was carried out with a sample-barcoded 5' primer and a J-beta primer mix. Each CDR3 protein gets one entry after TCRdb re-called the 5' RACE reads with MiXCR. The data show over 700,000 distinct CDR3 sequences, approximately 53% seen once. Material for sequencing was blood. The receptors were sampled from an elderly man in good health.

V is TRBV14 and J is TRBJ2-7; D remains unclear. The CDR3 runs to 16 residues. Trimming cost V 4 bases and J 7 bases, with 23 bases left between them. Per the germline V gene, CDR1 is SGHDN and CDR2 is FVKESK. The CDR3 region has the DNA TGTGCCAGCAGCCCTACGCTCGCGAGAGGATCTTCTGAGCAGTACTTC. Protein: CASSPTLARGSSEQYF.

The CDR3: CASSPFGGDEQYF. Here the CDR3 DNA reads TGTGCCAGCAGTCCCTTTGGGGGGGACGAGCAGTACTTC. This chain uses TRBV12-3 or TRBV12-4 with TRBJ2-7, with TRBD2 matching over 7 bases. The CDR3 spans 13 residues. V dropped 5 bases and J dropped 5; count of bases not matched to a gene: 6.

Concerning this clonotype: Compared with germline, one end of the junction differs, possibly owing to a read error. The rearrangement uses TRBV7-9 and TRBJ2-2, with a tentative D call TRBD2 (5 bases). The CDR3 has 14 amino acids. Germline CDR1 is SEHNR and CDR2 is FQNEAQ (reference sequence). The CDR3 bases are TGTGCCAGCAGCGTAGCAGTGACTACTGGGGAGCTGTTTTTT. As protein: CASSVAVTTGELFF.

Here the CDR3 reads CATSDLMYPGEQYF. CDR3 in DNA: TGTGCCACCAGTGATTTAATGTACCCGGGGGAGCAGTACTTC. The chain has TRBV24-1 and TRBJ2-5, with D maybe TRBD2 (6 bases). The CDR3 is 14 residues long. The germline V and J ends were trimmed by 1 base and 11 bases, with 16 bases remaining between them. The V gene's germline CDR1 is KGHDR and CDR2 SFDVKD.

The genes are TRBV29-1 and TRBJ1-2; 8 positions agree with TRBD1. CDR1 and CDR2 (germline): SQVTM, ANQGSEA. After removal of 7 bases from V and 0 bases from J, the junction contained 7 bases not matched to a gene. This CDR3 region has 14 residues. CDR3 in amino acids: CSGAGDRTNYGYTF. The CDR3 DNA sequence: TGCAGCGGGGCGGGGGACAGGACTAACTATGGCTACACCTTC.

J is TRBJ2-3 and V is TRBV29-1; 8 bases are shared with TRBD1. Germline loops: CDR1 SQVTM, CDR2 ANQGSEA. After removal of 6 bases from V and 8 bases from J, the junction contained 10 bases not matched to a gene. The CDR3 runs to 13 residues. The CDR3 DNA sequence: TGCAGCGTCTGGACAGGGTCCCAGGGTACGCAGTATTTT. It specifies CSVWTGSQGTQYF.

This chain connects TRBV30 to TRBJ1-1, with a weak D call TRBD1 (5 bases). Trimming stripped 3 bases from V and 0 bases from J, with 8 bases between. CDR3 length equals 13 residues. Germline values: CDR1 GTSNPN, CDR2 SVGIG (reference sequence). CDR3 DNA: TGTGCCTGGAGGCGGACACTGAACACTGAAGCTTTCTTT. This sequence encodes CAWRRTLNTEAFF.

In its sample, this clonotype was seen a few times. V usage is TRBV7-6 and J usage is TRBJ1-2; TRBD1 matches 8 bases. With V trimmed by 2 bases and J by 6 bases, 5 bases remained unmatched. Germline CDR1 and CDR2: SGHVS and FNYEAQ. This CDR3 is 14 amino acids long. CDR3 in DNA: TGTGCCAGCAGCTTATCTCAGGGGGCGGATGGCTACACCTTC. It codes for CASSLSQGADGYTF.